This T cell receptor (beta chain) was sequenced for a study of radiotherapy plus CTLA-4 blockade in lung cancer. The protocol was immunoSEQ multiplex PCR, while the TCRdb copy is restricted to in-frame clones and leaves out a portion. Among around 130,000 clones listed, more than 80% were seen once. CDR1 and CDR2 from the germline V gene are SNHLY and FYNNEI. With V trimmed by 6 bases and J by 1 base, 7 bases remained unmatched. This CDR3 region has 15 residues. Sequences were derived from peripheral blood, sampled from a patient treated with radiotherapy plus ipilimumab. J is TRBJ2-7 and V is TRBV2; TRBD1 matches 9 bases. This sequence was found in a human donor with non-small cell lung cancer that progressed on radiotherapy plus ipilimumab. As DNA, the CDR3 is TGTGCCAGCAGGCCGGGACAGGGAATATCCTACGAGCAGTACTTC. This codes for CASRPGQGISYEQYF.